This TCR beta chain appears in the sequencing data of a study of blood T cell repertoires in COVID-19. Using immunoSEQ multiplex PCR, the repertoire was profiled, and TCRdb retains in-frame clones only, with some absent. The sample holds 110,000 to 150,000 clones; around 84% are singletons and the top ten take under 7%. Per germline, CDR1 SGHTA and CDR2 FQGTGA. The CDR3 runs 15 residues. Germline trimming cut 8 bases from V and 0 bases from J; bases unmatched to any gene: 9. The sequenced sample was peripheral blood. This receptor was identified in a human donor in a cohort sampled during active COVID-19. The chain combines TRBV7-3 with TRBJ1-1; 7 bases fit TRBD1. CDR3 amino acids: CASLQGSDMNTEAFF. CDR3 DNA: TGTGCCAGCCTACAGGGGTCCGACATGAACACTGAAGCTTTCTTT.